The text below deals with one T cell receptor (beta chain). The sample comes from a study of control samples from healthy donors and cancer patients. The junction had 4 bases not matched to a gene; V was cut back by 6 bases and J by 7 bases. CDR1 SGHDN and CDR2 FVKESK come from the germline V gene. This CDR3 spans 13 amino acids. This table comes from immunoSEQ multiplex PCR, and its TCRdb copy is limited to in-frame clones, with some not included. The repertoire has around 140,000 clones, about 90% of them found once; the top ten carry less than 8.5%. The sample consisted of blood. The chain joins TRBV14 to TRBJ1-4; 8 nucleotides agree with TRBD1. This TCR came from a man between 18 and 29 years old in good health. CDR3 in DNA: TGTGCCAGCAGGCGGCAGGGGGCTGAAAAACTGTTTTTT. Its translation: CASRRQGAEKLFF.